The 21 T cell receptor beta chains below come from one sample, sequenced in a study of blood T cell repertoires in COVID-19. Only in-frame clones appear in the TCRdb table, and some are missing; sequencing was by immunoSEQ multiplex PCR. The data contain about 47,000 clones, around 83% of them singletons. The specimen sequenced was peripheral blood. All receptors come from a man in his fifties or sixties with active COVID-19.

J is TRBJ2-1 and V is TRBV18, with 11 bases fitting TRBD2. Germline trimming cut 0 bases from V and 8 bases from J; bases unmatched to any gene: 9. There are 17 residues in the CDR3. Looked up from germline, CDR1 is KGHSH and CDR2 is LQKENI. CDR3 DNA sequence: TGTGCCAGCTCACCACCGGTCACTAGCGGGAGTTTTTATGAGCAGTTCTTC. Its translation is CASSPPVTSGSFYEQFF. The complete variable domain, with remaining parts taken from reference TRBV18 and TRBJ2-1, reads NAGVMQNPRHLVRRRGQEARLRCSPMKGHSHVYWYRQLPEEGLKFMVYLQKENIIDESGMPKERFSAEFPKEGPSILRIQQVVRGDSAAYFCASSPPVTSGSFYEQFFGPGTRLTVL.

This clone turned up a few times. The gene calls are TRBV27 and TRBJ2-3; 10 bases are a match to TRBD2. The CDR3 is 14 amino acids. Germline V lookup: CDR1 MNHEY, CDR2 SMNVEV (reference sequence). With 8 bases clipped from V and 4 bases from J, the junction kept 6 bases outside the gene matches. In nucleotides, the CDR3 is TGTGCCAGCTCACAGCGGGGGGGCCCAGATACGCAGTATTTT. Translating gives CASSQRGGPDTQYF.

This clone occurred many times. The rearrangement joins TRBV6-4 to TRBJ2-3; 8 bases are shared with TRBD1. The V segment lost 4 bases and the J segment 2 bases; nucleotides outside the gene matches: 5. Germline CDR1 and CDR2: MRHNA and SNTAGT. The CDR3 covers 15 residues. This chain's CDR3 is CASSVGQGTTDTQYF. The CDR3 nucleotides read TGTGCCAGCAGTGTCGGACAGGGCACCACAGATACGCAGTATTTT.

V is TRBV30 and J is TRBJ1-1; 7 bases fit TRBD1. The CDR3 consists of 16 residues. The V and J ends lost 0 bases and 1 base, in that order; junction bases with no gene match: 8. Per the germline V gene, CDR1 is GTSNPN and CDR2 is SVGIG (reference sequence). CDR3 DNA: TGTGCCTGGAGTGTCACTAACAGGGGTACGAACACTGAAGCTTTCTTT. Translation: CAWSVTNRGTNTEAFF. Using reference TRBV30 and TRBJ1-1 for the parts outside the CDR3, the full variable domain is SQTIHQWPATLVQPVGSPLSLECTVEGTSNPNLYWYRQAAGRGLQLLFYSVGIGQISSEVPQNLSASRPQDRQFILSSKKLLLSDSGFYLCAWSVTNRGTNTEAFFGQGTRLTVV.

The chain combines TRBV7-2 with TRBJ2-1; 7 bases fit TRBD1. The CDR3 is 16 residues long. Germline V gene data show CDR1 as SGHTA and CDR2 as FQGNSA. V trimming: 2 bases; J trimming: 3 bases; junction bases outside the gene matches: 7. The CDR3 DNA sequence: TGTGCCAGCAGCTTAAAAGGGGGCGGCTTCTACAATGAGCAGTTCTTC. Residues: CASSLKGGGFYNEQFF.

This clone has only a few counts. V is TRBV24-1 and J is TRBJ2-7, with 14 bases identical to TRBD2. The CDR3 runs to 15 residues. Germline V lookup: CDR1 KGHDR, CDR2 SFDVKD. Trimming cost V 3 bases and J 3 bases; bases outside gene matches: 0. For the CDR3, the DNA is TGTGCCACCAGTGATGGGACTAGCGGGAGCTACGAGCAGTACTTC. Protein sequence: CATSDGTSGSYEQYF.

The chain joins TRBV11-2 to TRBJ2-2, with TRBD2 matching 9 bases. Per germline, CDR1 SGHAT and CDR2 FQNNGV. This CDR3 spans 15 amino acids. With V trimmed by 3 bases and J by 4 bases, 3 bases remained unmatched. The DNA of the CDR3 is TGTGCCAGCAGCTTTAGCGGGAGACGCACCGGGGAGCTGTTTTTT. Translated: CASSFSGRRTGELFF. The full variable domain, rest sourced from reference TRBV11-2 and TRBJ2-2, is EAGVAQSPRYKIIEKRQSVAFWCNPISGHATLYWYQQILGQGPKLLIQFQNNGVVDDSQLPKDRFSAERLKGVDSTLKIQPAKLEDSAVYLCASSFSGRRTGELFFGEGSRLTVL.

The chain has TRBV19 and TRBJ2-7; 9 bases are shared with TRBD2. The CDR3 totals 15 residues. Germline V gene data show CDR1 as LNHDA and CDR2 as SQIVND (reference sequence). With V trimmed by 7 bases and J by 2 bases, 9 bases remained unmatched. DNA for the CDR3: TGTGCCAGTACCATCGGCGGGAGGGCCCCCTACGAGCAGTACTTC. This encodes CASTIGGRAPYEQYF.

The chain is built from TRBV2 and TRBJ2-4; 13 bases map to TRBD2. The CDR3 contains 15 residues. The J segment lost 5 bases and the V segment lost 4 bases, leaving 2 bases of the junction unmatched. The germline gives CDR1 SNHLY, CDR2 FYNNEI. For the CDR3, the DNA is TGTGCCAGCAGTGCACTAGCGGGGGGGGAAAACATTCAGTACTTC. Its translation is CASSALAGGENIQYF.

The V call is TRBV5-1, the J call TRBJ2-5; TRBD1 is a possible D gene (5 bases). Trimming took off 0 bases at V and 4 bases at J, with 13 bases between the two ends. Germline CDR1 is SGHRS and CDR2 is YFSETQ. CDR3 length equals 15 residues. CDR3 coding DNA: TGCGCCAGCAGCTTGGCCTTTGGGGCGTCAGAGACCCAGTACTTC. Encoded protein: CASSLAFGASETQYF.

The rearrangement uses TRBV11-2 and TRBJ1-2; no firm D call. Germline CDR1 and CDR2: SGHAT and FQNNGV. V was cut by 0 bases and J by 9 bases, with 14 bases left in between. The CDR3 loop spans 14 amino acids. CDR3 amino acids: CASSLDQAVRSYTF. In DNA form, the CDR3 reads TGTGCCAGCAGCTTAGATCAGGCTGTTAGGAGCTACACCTTC.

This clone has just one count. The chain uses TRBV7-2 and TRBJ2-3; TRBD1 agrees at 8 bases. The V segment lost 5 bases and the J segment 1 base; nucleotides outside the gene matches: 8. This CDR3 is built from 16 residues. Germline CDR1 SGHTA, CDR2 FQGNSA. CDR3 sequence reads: CASSPRAGGRTDTQYF. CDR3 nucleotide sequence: TGTGCCAGCAGCCCACGAGCAGGGGGCCGCACAGATACGCAGTATTTT. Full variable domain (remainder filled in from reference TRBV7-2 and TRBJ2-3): GAGVSQSPSNKVTEKGKDVELRCDPISGHTALYWYRQSLGQGLEFLIYFQGNSAPDKSGLPSDRFSAERTGGSVSTLTIQRTQQEDSAVYLCASSPRAGGRTDTQYFGPGTRLTVL.

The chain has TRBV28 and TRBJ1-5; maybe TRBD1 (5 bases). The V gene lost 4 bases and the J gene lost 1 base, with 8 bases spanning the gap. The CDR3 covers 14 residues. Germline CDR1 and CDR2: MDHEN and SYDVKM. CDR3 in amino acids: CASSWTPSNQPQHF. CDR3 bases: TGTGCCAGCAGTTGGACACCAAGCAATCAGCCCCAGCATTTT.

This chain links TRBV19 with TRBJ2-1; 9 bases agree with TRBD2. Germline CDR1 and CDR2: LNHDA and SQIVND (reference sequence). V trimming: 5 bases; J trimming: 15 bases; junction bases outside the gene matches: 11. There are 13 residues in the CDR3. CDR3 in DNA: TGTGCCAGTAGTGTCGGGACTAGCAATAACCGGTTCTTC. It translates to CASSVGTSNNRFF.

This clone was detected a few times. The CDR3 spells CASSLAGRPLDQQYF. The CDR3 DNA follows: TGTGCCAGCAGTTTAGCGGGGCGGCCCTTAGATCAGCAGTACTTC. The chain couples TRBV27 to TRBJ2-7, with D possibly TRBD2 on 6 matching bases. The V and J ends lost 2 bases and 8 bases respectively, with 19 bases between them. This CDR3 has 15 amino acids. Germline values: CDR1 MNHEY, CDR2 SMNVEV (reference sequence).

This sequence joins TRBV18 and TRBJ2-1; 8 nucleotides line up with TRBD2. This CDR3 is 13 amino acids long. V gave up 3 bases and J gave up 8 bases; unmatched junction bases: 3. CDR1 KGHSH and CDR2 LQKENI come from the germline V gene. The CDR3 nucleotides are TGTGCCAGCTCACCCGGGACTAGGGATGAGCAGTTCTTC. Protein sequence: CASSPGTRDEQFF.

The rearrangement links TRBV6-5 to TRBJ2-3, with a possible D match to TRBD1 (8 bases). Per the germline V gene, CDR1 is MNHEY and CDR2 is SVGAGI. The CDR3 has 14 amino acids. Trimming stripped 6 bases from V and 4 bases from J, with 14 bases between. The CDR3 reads CASRNRGGADTQYF. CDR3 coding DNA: TGTGCCAGCAGGAACAGGGGGGGCGCAGATACGCAGTATTTT.

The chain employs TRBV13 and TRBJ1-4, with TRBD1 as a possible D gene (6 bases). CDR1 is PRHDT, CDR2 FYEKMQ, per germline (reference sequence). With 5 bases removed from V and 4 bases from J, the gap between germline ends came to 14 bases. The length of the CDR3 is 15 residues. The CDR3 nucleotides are TGTGCCAGCAGCCCCGGACAGCAACTTAATGAAAAACTGTTTTTT. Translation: CASSPGQQLNEKLFF. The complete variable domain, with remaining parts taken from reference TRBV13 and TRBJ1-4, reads AAGVIQSPRHLIKEKRETATLKCYPIPRHDTVYWYQQGPGQDPQFLISFYEKMQSDKGSIPDRFSAQQFSDYHSELNMSSLELGDSALYFCASSPGQQLNEKLFFGSGTQLSVL.

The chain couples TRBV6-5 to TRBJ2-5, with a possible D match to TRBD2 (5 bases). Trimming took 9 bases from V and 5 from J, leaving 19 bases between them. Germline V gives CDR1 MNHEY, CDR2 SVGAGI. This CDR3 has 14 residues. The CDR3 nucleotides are TGTGCCAGTGCGCCGGGGTTTGACTCGGAGACCCAGTACTTC. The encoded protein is CASAPGFDSETQYF.

CDR3 coding DNA: TGTGCCAGCAGCTCGGGACAGGGGTACGAGCAGTACTTC. It encodes CASSSGQGYEQYF. The chain combines TRBV5-4 with TRBJ2-7, with 10 bases lining up with TRBD1. V was pared by 3 bases and J by 4 bases, with 1 base of the junction left unmatched. Germline-derived CDR1 and CDR2 are SGHNT and YYREEE (reference sequence). The CDR3 length is 13 residues. Supplemented by reference TRBV5-4 and TRBJ2-7, the full variable domain reads ETGVTQSPTHLIKTRGQQVTLRCSSQSGHNTVSWYQQALGQGPQFIFQYYREEENGRGNFPPRFSGLQFPNYSSELNVNALELDDSALYLCASSSGQGYEQYFGPGTRLTVT.

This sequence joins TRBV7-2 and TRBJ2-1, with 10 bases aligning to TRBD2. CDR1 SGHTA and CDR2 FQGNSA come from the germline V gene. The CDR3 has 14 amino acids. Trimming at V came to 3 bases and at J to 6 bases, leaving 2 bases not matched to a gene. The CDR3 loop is CASSLGLAPNEQFF. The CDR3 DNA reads TGTGCCAGCAGCTTGGGACTAGCGCCCAATGAGCAGTTCTTC.